These 24 T cell receptor beta chains were all obtained from the same sample, sequenced in a study of CD8 T cells in Susac syndrome. Random hexamers were used to reverse transcribe an amount of roughly 0.5 to 1 ug RNA. A single record per CDR3 protein comes from TCRdb applying MiXCR to the immunoSEQ multiplex PCR reads. The profile shows a few hundred thousand distinct CDR3 sequences, more than 85% of them singletons. Sequencing was carried out using CD8+ T cells from PBMCs. The receptors shown here come from a human donor with multiple sclerosis.

J is TRBJ2-7 and V is TRBV30; TRBD2 matches at 7 bases. Per the germline V gene, CDR1 is GTSNPN and CDR2 is SVGIG (reference sequence). There are 13 residues in the CDR3. V dropped 0 bases and J dropped 3; count of bases not matched to a gene: 2. The DNA of the CDR3 is TGTGCCTGGAGTGTACTAGCGCTCTACGAGCAGTACTTC. Amino acid sequence: CAWSVLALYEQYF.

V is TRBV15 and J is TRBJ2-7; D unresolved. The CDR3 spans 13 residues. V shed 4 bases and J shed 3 bases, with 10 bases lying between them. Germline CDR1 reads LNHNV; CDR2 reads YYDKDF (reference sequence). The CDR3, as DNA: TGTGCCACCAGCAAGGCCCGTTACTACGAGCAGTACTTC. It yields the protein CATSKARYYEQYF.

This chain joins TRBV4-3 and TRBJ2-7, with 8 positions matching TRBD2. The germline gives CDR1 LGHNA, CDR2 YSLEER. The CDR3 is 17 amino acids. V was clipped by 0 bases and J by 3 bases; unmatched bases: 10. The CDR3 spells CASSQETSGSGLYEQYF. The CDR3 DNA is TGCGCCAGCAGCCAAGAGACGAGCGGGAGTGGACTCTACGAGCAGTACTTC.

The genes are TRBV14 and TRBJ2-7; 10 bases line up with TRBD1. Germline V gene data show CDR1 as SGHDN and CDR2 as FVKESK. The CDR3 contains 12 residues. Trimming took 1 base from V and 11 from J; bases not matched to a gene: 2. In DNA, the CDR3 is TGTGCCAGCAGCCAAGGGGACAGGGGAAAGTACTTC. Translation: CASSQGDRGKYF. Full variable domain (missing parts from reference TRBV14 and TRBJ2-7): EAGVTQFPSHSVIEKGQTVTLRCDPISGHDNLYWYRRVMGKEIKFLLHFVKESKQDESGMPNNRFLAERTGGTYSTLKVQPAELEDSGVYFCASSQGDRGKYFGPGTRLTVT.

The rearrangement links TRBV15 to TRBJ2-3; D gene ambiguous. V lost 4 bases to trimming and J lost 6 bases, with 8 bases between them. Looked up from germline, CDR1 is LNHNV and CDR2 is YYDKDF (reference sequence). This CDR3 spans 12 amino acids. The CDR3 DNA reads TGTGCCACCAGCACCGACTGGGATACGCAGTATTTT. Its translation is CATSTDWDTQYF.

This clonotype has just one count. The chain uses TRBV7-2 and TRBJ1-5, with D hard to call. CDR3 size: 15 residues. Trimming took off 5 bases at V and 5 bases at J, with 16 bases between the two ends. Germline V gives CDR1 SGHTA, CDR2 FQGNSA. This chain's CDR3 is CASSPTWGIDQPQHF. The CDR3 nucleotides read TGTGCCAGCAGCCCGACGTGGGGAATTGATCAGCCCCAGCATTTT. Variable domain in full (rest from reference TRBV7-2 and TRBJ1-5): GAGVSQSPSNKVTEKGKDVELRCDPISGHTALYWYRQSLGQGLEFLIYFQGNSAPDKSGLPSDRFSAERTGGSVSTLTIQRTQQEDSAVYLCASSPTWGIDQPQHFGDGTRLSIL.

The rearrangement links TRBV5-6 to TRBJ1-2; maybe TRBD1 (6 bases). This CDR3 is built from 15 residues. V lost 0 bases and J lost 4, with 13 bases in between. Germline CDR1 is SGHDT and CDR2 is YYEEEE. CDR3 amino acids: CASSLAGGHFYGYTF. CDR3 coding DNA: TGTGCCAGCAGCTTGGCCGGGGGACACTTCTATGGCTACACCTTC.

The V and J genes are TRBV19 and TRBJ2-3; 11 bases fit TRBD2. This CDR3 spans 15 amino acids. Trimming at V came to 5 bases and at J to 6 bases, leaving 7 bases not matched to a gene. CDR1 LNHDA and CDR2 SQIVND come from the germline V gene (reference sequence). CDR3: CASSASGGNRDTQYF. The CDR3 bases are TGTGCCAGTAGTGCTAGCGGGGGGAACCGGGATACGCAGTATTTT.

The rearrangement uses TRBV19 and TRBJ1-1; TRBD1 might be the D (5 bases). Trimming removed 6 bases at V and 1 base at J, with 12 bases between. The CDR3 extends over 14 amino acids. Germline V gives CDR1 LNHDA, CDR2 SQIVND (reference sequence). Here the CDR3 DNA reads TGTGCCAGTAGACCGGGACTAACGAACACTGAAGCTTTCTTT. As protein: CASRPGLTNTEAFF. Full variable domain (missing parts from reference TRBV19 and TRBJ1-1): DGGITQSPKYLFRKEGQNVTLSCEQNLNHDAMYWYRQDPGQGLRLIYYSQIVNDFQKGDIAEGYSVSREKKESFPLTVTSAQKNPTAFYLCASRPGLTNTEAFFGQGTRLTVV.

This chain joins TRBV2 and TRBJ2-5; 7 bases match TRBD1. CDR1 and CDR2 from the germline V gene are SNHLY and FYNNEI. The J segment lost 5 bases and the V segment lost 4 bases, leaving 10 bases of the junction unmatched. The length of the CDR3 is 15 residues. The CDR3 loop reads CASSGRQGSEETQYF. The CDR3 DNA reads as TGTGCCAGCAGTGGGAGACAGGGATCGGAGGAGACCCAGTACTTC. Using reference TRBV2 and TRBJ2-5 for the parts outside the CDR3, the full variable domain is EPEVTQTPSHQVTQMGQEVILRCVPISNHLYFYWYRQILGQKVEFLVSFYNNEISEKSEIFDDQFSVERPDGSNFTLKIRSTKLEDSAMYFCASSGRQGSEETQYFGPGTRLLVL.

The J gene is TRBJ2-7, the V gene TRBV7-9; D unresolved. Between the trimmed V and J ends, which lost 3 bases and 6 bases, there was a span of 9 bases. The CDR3 contains 12 residues. The germline CDR1 and CDR2 sequences are SEHNR and FQNEAQ (reference sequence). The chain's CDR3 is CASSLTGGEQYF. Written as DNA, the CDR3 is TGTGCCAGCAGCTTGACGGGCGGCGAGCAGTACTTC.

The rearrangement links TRBV4-1 to TRBJ2-2; maybe TRBD2 (6 bases). This CDR3 spans 16 amino acids. CDR1 and CDR2 from the germline V gene are MGHRA and YSYEKL. V lost 3 bases, J lost 2 bases, and 13 bases lay in between. This CDR3 reads CASSHIGGVNTGELFF. In DNA form, the CDR3 reads TGCGCCAGCAGCCACATAGGAGGGGTTAACACCGGGGAGCTGTTTTTT.

The chain links TRBV4-3 to TRBJ2-7; D unclear. V was clipped by 0 bases and J by 0 bases, with 12 bases between them. Germline loops: CDR1 LGHNA, CDR2 YSLEER. The CDR3 consists of 16 residues. CDR3 protein: CASSQEGRANSYEQYF. Here the CDR3 DNA reads TGCGCCAGCAGCCAAGAAGGAAGGGCAAACTCCTACGAGCAGTACTTC.

The genes are TRBV7-9 and TRBJ2-3; either TRBD1 or TRBD2 may fit D (5 bases each). Germline CDR1 and CDR2: SEHNR and FQNEAQ (reference sequence). The CDR3 is made up of 16 amino acids. V was trimmed by 5 bases and J by 0 bases, leaving 15 bases between them. This chain's CDR3 is CASSTPGRRSTDTQYF. In nucleotides, the CDR3 is TGTGCCAGCAGCACGCCGGGACGCCGAAGCACAGATACGCAGTATTTT.

DNA for the CDR3: TGTGCCAGCAGTTACTCCGGGGTGGCAGGCACTGAAGCTTTCTTT. Translated, it gives CASSYSGVAGTEAFF. The rearrangement joins TRBV6-6 to TRBJ1-1, with D hard to call. This CDR3 is 15 amino acids long. Per germline, CDR1 MNHNY and CDR2 SVGAGI (reference sequence). V was shortened by 0 bases and J by 4 bases, with 12 bases between the two germline ends.

This sequence joins TRBV6-5 and TRBJ2-2; TRBD1 might be the D (5 bases). The germline CDR1 and CDR2 sequences are MNHEY and SVGAGI. V was clipped by 8 bases and J by 0 bases, with 10 bases between them. The length of the CDR3 is 14 residues. The CDR3 region has the DNA TGTGCCAGCTCGACAGTTGCGAACACCGGGGAGCTGTTTTTT. Translated: CASSTVANTGELFF.

The chain links TRBV10-3 to TRBJ1-5; 10 positions agree with TRBD1. CDR1 and CDR2 from the germline V gene are ENHRY and SYGVKD. The V gene end was trimmed by 10 bases and the J gene end by 4 bases; junction bases not matched to a gene: 7. The CDR3 contains 14 residues. The CDR3 DNA reads as TGTGCCAGCAACCCGGGACAGGGGAATCAGCCCCAGCATTTT. It is translated as CASNPGQGNQPQHF.

V usage is TRBV3-1 and J usage is TRBJ2-1, with 9 bases matching TRBD1. Germline V gene lookup returns CDR1 LGHDT and CDR2 YNNKEL (reference sequence). J gave up 4 bases and V 3 bases, and 10 bases lay outside the gene matches. The CDR3 totals 17 residues. The CDR3 region is CASSQRDEGQGYNEQFF. In DNA, the CDR3 is TGTGCCAGCAGCCAGCGAGATGAGGGACAGGGATACAATGAGCAGTTCTTC.

This chain links TRBV7-9 with TRBJ1-2, with D possibly being TRBD1 (5 bases). The CDR3 has 13 amino acids. Germline-derived CDR1 and CDR2 are SEHNR and FQNEAQ (reference sequence). The germline V and J ends were trimmed by 5 bases and 4 bases, with 11 bases remaining between them. CDR3 bases: TGTGCCAGCAGCCCGTCGGGGGTCTATGGCTACACCTTC. It translates to CASSPSGVYGYTF. The whole variable domain, remainder taken from reference TRBV7-9 and TRBJ1-2, is DTGVSQNPRHKITKRGQNVTFRCDPISEHNRLYWYRQTLGQGPEFLTYFQNEAQLEKSRLLSDRFSAERPKGSFSTLEIQRTEQGDSAMYLCASSPSGVYGYTFGSGTRLTVV.

The V and J genes are TRBV7-9 and TRBJ1-1; perhaps TRBD1 as D (5 bases). Germline V gene sequence: CDR1 SEHNR, CDR2 FQNEAQ (reference sequence). The CDR3 consists of 15 residues. Trimming took 2 bases from V and 4 from J, leaving 14 bases between them. The CDR3: CASSLWGESGTEAFF. The CDR3 DNA reads TGTGCCAGCAGCTTATGGGGGGAATCGGGCACTGAAGCTTTCTTT.

This rearrangement joins TRBV7-6 to TRBJ1-1; D unresolved. V dropped 3 bases and J dropped 2 bases, with 7 bases sitting between them. The length of the CDR3 is 13 residues. Per germline, CDR1 SGHVS and CDR2 FNYEAQ. The DNA of the CDR3 is TGTGCCAGCAGCTTGAGCCAAAACACTGAAGCTTTCTTT. Protein product: CASSLSQNTEAFF.

V is TRBV4-2 and J is TRBJ1-2, with 10 nucleotides matching TRBD1. The CDR3 totals 15 residues. Germline V gene lookup returns CDR1 LGHNA and CDR2 YNFKEQ. Germline trimming cut 0 bases from V and 4 bases from J; bases unmatched to any gene: 2. CDR3 in amino acids: CASSQEDRGIYGYTF. CDR3 nucleotide sequence: TGTGCCAGCAGCCAAGAGGACAGGGGGATCTATGGCTACACCTTC.

This clonotype was seen a single time. The chain is built from TRBV9 and TRBJ1-2, with TRBD1 as a possible D gene (5 bases). The CDR3 spans 13 residues. The germline V gene has CDR1 SGDLS and CDR2 YYNGEE. The germline V and J ends were trimmed by 7 bases and 2 bases, with 12 bases remaining between them. CDR3 in DNA: TGTGCCAGCGCCTCCGGGACCAACTATGGCTACACCTTC. It translates to CASASGTNYGYTF.

The V and J genes are TRBV9 and TRBJ1-2, with D possibly matching TRBD1 (5 bases). There are 13 residues in the CDR3. V was trimmed by 2 bases and J by 4 bases, leaving 9 bases between them. The germline V gene encodes CDR1 SGDLS and CDR2 YYNGEE. CDR3 protein: CASSVGQLYGYTF. The CDR3 DNA follows: TGTGCCAGCAGCGTGGGGCAGCTCTATGGCTACACCTTC.